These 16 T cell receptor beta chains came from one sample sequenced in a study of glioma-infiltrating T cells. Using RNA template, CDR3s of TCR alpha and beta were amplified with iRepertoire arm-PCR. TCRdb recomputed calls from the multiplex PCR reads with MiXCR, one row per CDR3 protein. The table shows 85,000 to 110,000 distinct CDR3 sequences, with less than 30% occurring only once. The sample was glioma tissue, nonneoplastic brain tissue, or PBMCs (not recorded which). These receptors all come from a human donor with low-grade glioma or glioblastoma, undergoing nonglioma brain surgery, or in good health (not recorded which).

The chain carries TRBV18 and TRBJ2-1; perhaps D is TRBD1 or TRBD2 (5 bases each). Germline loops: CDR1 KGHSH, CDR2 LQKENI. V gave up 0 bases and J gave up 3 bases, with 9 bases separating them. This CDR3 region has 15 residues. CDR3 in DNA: TGTGCCAGCTCACCACCGAGAGGGGACTACAATGAGCAGTTCTTC. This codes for CASSPPRGDYNEQFF.

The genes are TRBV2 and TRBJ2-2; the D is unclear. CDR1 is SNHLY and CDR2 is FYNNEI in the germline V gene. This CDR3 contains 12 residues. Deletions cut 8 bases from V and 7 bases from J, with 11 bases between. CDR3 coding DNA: TGTGCCAGCCTTGCGGCGATCGGGGAGCTGTTTTTT. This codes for CASLAAIGELFF.

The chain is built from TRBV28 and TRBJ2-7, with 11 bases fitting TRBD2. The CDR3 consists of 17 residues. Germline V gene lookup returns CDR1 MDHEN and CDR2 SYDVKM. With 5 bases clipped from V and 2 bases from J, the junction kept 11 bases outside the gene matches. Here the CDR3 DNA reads TGTGCCAGCAGTCAAAGTCTAGCGGGGGGTTCCCCCTACGAGCAGTACTTC. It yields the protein CASSQSLAGGSPYEQYF. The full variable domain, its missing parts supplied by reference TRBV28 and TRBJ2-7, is DVKVTQSSRYLVKRTGEKVFLECVQDMDHENMFWYRQDPGLGLRLIYFSYDVKMKEKGDIPEGYSVSREKKERFSLILESASTNQTSMYLCASSQSLAGGSPYEQYFGPGTRLTVT.

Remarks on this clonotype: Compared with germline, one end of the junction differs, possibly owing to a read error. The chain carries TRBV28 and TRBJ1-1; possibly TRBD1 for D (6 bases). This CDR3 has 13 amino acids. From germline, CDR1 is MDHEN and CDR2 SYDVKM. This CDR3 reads CASRGTGQIEAFF. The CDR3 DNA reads TGTGCCAGCAGGGGGACCGGACAGATTGAAGCTTTCTTC.

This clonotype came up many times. The CDR3 region is CASSARLNTEAFF. In DNA form, the CDR3 reads TGTGCCAGCAGCGCCAGACTGAACACTGAAGCTTTCTTT. The chain recombines TRBV7-9 with TRBJ1-1; no firm D call. Trimming stripped 5 bases from V and 0 bases from J, with 7 bases between. This CDR3 comprises 13 residues. CDR1 is SEHNR, CDR2 FQNEAQ, per germline (reference sequence). Using reference TRBV7-9 and TRBJ1-1 for the parts outside the CDR3, the full variable domain is DTGVSQNPRHKITKRGQNVTFRCDPISEHNRLYWYRQTLGQGPEFLTYFQNEAQLEKSRLLSDRFSAERPKGSFSTLEIQRTEQGDSAMYLCASSARLNTEAFFGQGTRLTVV.

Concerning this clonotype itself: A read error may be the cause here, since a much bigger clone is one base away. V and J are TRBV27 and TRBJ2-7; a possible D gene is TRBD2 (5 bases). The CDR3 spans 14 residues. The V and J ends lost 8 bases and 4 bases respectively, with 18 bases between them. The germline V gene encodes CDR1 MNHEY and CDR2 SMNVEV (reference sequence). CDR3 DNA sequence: TGTGCCAGCCTCACCAGTTGGGGAGCATACGAGCAGTACTTC. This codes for CASLTSWGAYEQYF.

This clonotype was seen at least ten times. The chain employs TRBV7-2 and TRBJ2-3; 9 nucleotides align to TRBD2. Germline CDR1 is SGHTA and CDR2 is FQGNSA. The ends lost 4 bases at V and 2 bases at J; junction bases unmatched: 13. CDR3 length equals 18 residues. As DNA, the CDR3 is TGTGCCAGCAGCTGGCGTGGAGTAGCGGGGGATTACACAGATACGCAGTATTTT. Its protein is CASSWRGVAGDYTDTQYF.

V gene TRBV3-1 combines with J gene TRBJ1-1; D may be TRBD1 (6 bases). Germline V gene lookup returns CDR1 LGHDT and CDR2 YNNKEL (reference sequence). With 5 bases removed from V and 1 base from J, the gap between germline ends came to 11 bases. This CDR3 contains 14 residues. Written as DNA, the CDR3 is TGTGCCAGCAGCGAATCGGACAGGAACACTGAAGCTTTCTTT. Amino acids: CASSESDRNTEAFF.

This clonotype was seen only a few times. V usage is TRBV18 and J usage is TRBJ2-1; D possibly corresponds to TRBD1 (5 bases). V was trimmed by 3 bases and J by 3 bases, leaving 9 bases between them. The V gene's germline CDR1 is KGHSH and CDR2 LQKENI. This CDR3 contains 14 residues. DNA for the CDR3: TGTGCCAGCTCACCTAGCCAGGGCTACAATGAGCAGTTCTTC. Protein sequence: CASSPSQGYNEQFF.

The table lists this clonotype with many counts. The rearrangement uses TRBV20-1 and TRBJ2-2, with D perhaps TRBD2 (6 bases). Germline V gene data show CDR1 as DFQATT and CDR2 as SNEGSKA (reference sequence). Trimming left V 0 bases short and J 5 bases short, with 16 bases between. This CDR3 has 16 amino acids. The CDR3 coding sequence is TGCAGTGCTAGAGAGTACGGGAGACCAGGTACCGGGGAGCTGTTTTTT. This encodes CSAREYGRPGTGELFF.

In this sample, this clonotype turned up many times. The CDR3 DNA sequence: TGTGCCAGTAGAGAGGGACGGCAAAATCAGCCCCAGCATTTT. As protein: CASREGRQNQPQHF. The chain couples TRBV19 to TRBJ1-5; D might be TRBD1 (5 bases). The ends were cut back, 6 bases at V and 4 bases at J, with 13 bases in the middle. The CDR3 has 14 amino acids. Looked up from germline, CDR1 is LNHDA and CDR2 is SQIVND (reference sequence).

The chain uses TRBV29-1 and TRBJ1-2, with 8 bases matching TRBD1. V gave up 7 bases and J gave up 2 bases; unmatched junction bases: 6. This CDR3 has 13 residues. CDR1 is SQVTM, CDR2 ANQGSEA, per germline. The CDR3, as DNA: TGCAGCGCTGGACAGGGTGGGAACTATGGCTACACCTTC. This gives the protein CSAGQGGNYGYTF.

This chain's CDR3 is CASRPQQTNTEAFF. CDR3 bases: TGCGCCAGCAGACCTCAACAGACGAACACTGAAGCTTTCTTT. The rearrangement uses TRBV5-1 and TRBJ1-1; the D is unclear. The CDR3 extends over 14 amino acids. CDR1 is SGHRS, CDR2 YFSETQ, per germline. The V end lost 5 bases, the J end lost 1 base, and 12 bases lay between the germline ends.

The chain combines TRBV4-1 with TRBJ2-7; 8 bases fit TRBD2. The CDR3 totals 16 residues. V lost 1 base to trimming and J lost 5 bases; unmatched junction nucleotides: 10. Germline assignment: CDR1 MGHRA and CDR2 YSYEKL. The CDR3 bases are TGCGCCAGCAGCCAAGGGCCGAGCGGGGGCCGAAACGAGCAGTACTTC. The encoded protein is CASSQGPSGGRNEQYF.

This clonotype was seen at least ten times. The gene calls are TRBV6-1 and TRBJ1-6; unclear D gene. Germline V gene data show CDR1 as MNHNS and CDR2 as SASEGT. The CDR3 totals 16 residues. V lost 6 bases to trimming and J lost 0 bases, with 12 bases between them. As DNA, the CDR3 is TGTGCCAGCAGCCGATCACATACCTCCTATAATTCACCCCTCCACTTT. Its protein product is CASSRSHTSYNSPLHF.

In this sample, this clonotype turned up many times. The CDR3: CASSLQTPGRMNTEAFF. As DNA, the CDR3 is TGCGCCAGCAGCCTTCAAACTCCGGGACGGATGAACACTGAAGCTTTCTTT. The chain carries TRBV4-3 and TRBJ1-1; D perhaps matches TRBD1 (5 bases). V lost 4 bases to trimming and J lost 0 bases, with 18 bases between them. Germline assignment: CDR1 LGHNA and CDR2 YSLEER. CDR3 length equals 17 residues.